The TCR beta chain under discussion was sequenced for a study of blood T cell repertoires in COVID-19. Overall study: There were acute and convalescent COVID-19 samples, and they came from the United States, Italy and Spain. T cells, B-cell-depleted T cells, or PBMCs provided the cDNA or gDNA that served as material.

This CDR3 has 13 residues. The V end was cut by 1 base, the J end by 6 bases, with 10 bases between. Germline V lookup: CDR1 MGHRA, CDR2 YSYEKL. In its sample, this clone was seen once. As originally analysed: Scientists estimated how many nucleated cells there were by amplifying reference gene primers. Method: immunoSEQ multiplex PCR; TCRdb's copy keeps in-frame clones and lacks some. The V and J calls and the clone size are those of that table, but D and trimming were determined from the DNA. This table has 97,000 or so clones, approximately 90% appearing once. The sequenced material came from peripheral blood. The sequence was collected from a man aged 45-60 years with acute or convalescent COVID-19. The chain links TRBV4-1 to TRBJ2-7, with a tentative D call TRBD2 (5 bases). CDR3 region: CASSQGGGGEQYF. The CDR3 DNA reads as TGCGCCAGCAGCCAAGGCGGAGGTGGCGAGCAGTACTTC.